This entry features one T cell receptor beta chain sequence. The data stem from a study of early T cells in non-severe SARS-CoV-2 infection. Study in general: The input, bulk RNA from unsorted whole blood, was sequenced, and chains were unpaired.

Attachment of unique molecular identifiers was made to individual cDNA molecules. TCRdb re-derived calls from the 5' RACE reads in MiXCR, one entry per CDR3 protein. This table holds 45,000 to 55,000 distinct CDR3 sequences, about 7.8% found once. Per the germline V gene, CDR1 is DFQATT and CDR2 is SNEGSKA (reference sequence). Trimming removed 4 bases at V and 0 bases at J, with 10 bases between. There are 13 residues in the CDR3. This TCR was sampled from an adult who was a healthcare worker with PCR-confirmed SARS-CoV-2 infection or an uninfected control (not recorded which). The sequenced sample consisted of whole blood. V is TRBV20-1 and J is TRBJ2-7; D might be TRBD1 or TRBD2, each matching 5 bases. CDR3 amino acids: CSATRDVSYEQYF. The CDR3 DNA follows: TGCAGTGCTACAAGGGACGTCTCCTACGAGCAGTACTTC.